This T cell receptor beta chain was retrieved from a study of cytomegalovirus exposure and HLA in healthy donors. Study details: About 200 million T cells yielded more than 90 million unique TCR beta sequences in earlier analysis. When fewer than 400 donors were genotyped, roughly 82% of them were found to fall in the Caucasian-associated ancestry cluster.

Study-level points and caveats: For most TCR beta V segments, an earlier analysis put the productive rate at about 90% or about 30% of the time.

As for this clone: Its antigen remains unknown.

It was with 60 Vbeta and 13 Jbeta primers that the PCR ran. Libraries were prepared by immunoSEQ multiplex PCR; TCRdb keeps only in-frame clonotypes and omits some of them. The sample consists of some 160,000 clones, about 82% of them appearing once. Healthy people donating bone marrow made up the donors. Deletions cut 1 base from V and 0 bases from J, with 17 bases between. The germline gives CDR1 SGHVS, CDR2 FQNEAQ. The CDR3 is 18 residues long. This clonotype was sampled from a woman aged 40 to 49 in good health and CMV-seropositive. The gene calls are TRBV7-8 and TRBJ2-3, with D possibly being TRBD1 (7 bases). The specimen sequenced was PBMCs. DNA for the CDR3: TGTGCCAGCAGCTTAGTTCAGGGGGGCTTACCTAGCACAGATACGCAGTATTTT. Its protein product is CASSLVQGGLPSTDTQYF.